This T cell receptor (beta chain) is drawn from a study of a mutant IDH1 vaccine in newly diagnosed glioma. On the study more broadly: Patients arrived already treated with radiotherapy, temozolomide, or both, most having had both.

Turning to this clone: Its matching antigen is unknown.

The time point denotes: baseline, week 1 (first vaccination visit). Treatment here: pre-vaccination baseline after standard-of-care therapy. Diagnosis in the donors showed new WHO grade 3 or 4 astrocytomas that were IDH1-mutant and ATRX-lost. Here immunoSEQ multiplex PCR was the method, and the copy in TCRdb shows in-frame clones only, minus some. The table has under 90,000 clones, about four fifths seen once. Trimming took 1 base from V and 1 from J, leaving 7 bases between them. There are 14 residues in the CDR3. Germline V CDR1 and CDR2: SGHTA, FQGNSA. The study's findings and limits: Changes in top peripheral clonotypes did not appear linked to pseudoprogression.

Sequenced here: PBMCs, sampled from a glioma patient treated with radiotherapy, temozolomide or both. The TCR sequence derives from a man aged 50 to 60 with glioma. J is TRBJ1-2 and V is TRBV7-2; D ambiguous. CDR3 DNA: TGTGCCAGCAGCTTAGTGGCAGTTAACTATGGCTACACCTTC. Its protein is CASSLVAVNYGYTF.